This T cell receptor beta chain was identified in a study of T cell responses to AZD1222 COVID-19 vaccine. Study-wide background: Second doses at about 4 or about 12 weeks were pooled.

A word on this clone: No antigen is known for it.

The ends were cut back, 5 bases at V and 8 bases at J, with 18 bases in the middle. CDR3 length equals 15 residues. Per the germline V gene, CDR1 is MDHEN and CDR2 is SYDVKM. Study results and caveats: Close to half of all spike-specific TCRs reportedly target regions of the variants that are unmutated. Clonal diversity was possibly underestimated; the donors were predominantly white British and more often female. The study found vaccine-associated CD4 TCRs spanning spike, dominant at 160-218 and 743-854.

The method was immunoSEQ multiplex PCR; TCRdb's version includes in-frame clones alone and lacks a portion of them. The repertoire holds 120,000 to 150,000 clones, with 90% to 95% as singletons. The sample in question was peripheral blood, obtained on day 0 of AZD1222 vaccination. J is TRBJ1-4 and V is TRBV28; tentative D call: TRBD1 (5 bases). The sequence was collected from an adult in good health. The CDR3 coding sequence is TGTGCCAGCAGTCCCCCGGCTTCCTGGGGGGAAAAACTGTTTTTT. Protein sequence: CASSPPASWGEKLFF.